These T cell receptor beta chains were read from a single sample in a study of OX40 agonist ivuxolimab in advanced cancers. Sequencing was performed with immunoSEQ multiplex PCR; in TCRdb, only in-frame clones are kept and a portion is missing. This sample has tens of thousands of clones, with around 82% found just once. This specimen was CD4+ or CD8+ T cells sorted from blood, taken in a trial of the OX40 agonist ivuxolimab. These receptors were taken from an adult with an advanced solid tumor such as melanoma, head and neck, liver or kidney cancer. CDR3s include the opening cysteine and the closing phenylalanine or tryptophan. Fields, in order: clone size, J gene, D gene, V gene, CDR3 protein, CDR3 DNA. The D gene is left open where the match is weak. Expanded clones get a size class; other rows say once, few or many, or leave the size out.

>NA|TRBJ1-5|NA|TRBV6-6
CASSYDSSSNQPQHF
TGTGCCAGCAGTTACGACAGTTCAAGCAATCAGCCCCAGCATTTT
>NA|TRBJ2-7|NA|TRBV5-5
CASSLSPGPSYEQYF
TGTGCCAGCAGCTTGTCGCCAGGACCCTCCTACGAGCAGTACTTC
>NA|TRBJ1-1|TRBD1|TRBV29-1
CSATTGADTEAFF
TGCAGCGCAACTACAGGGGCGGACACTGAAGCTTTCTTT
>NA|TRBJ2-7|TRBD1|TRBV6-5
CASSYSGTGSHEQYF
TGTGCCAGCAGTTACTCGGGGACAGGGAGCCACGAGCAGTACTTC
>NA|TRBJ1-2|NA|TRBV19
CASSIDLSGHGYTF
TGTGCCAGTAGTATAGATCTCTCAGGGCACGGCTACACCTTC
>NA|TRBJ2-7|TRBD2|TRBV6-5
CASSFSGGLYEQYF
TGTGCCAGCAGCTTTAGCGGGGGGTTATACGAGCAGTACTTC
>medium-sized|TRBJ1-6|NA|TRBV7-8
CATRRELGDNSPLHF
TGTGCCACTCGTCGGGAATTGGGGGATAATTCACCCCTCCACTTT
>medium-sized|TRBJ2-5|NA|TRBV9
CASSVSREETQYF
TGTGCCAGCAGCGTAAGCAGGGAAGAGACCCAGTACTTC
>once|TRBJ2-7|NA|TRBV4-1
CASSQERKQYF
TGCGCCAGCAGCCAAGAACGGAAGCAGTACTTC
>few|TRBJ1-4|NA|TRBV6-5
CASTPILGEKLFF
TGTGCCAGCACCCCTATCCTAGGTGAAAAACTGTTTTTT
>NA|TRBJ2-7|NA|TRBV4-2
CASSRDAGSYEQYF
TGTGCCAGCAGCCGGGACGCCGGCTCCTACGAGCAGTACTTC
>NA|TRBJ1-5|NA|TRBV6-6
CASSNRVDQPQHF
TGTGCCAGCAGCAACAGGGTCGACCAGCCCCAGCATTTT
>few|TRBJ2-2|NA|TRBV2
CASSEQVWGTGELFF
TGTGCCAGCAGTGAGCAGGTTTGGGGAACCGGGGAGCTGTTTTTT
>once|TRBJ1-1|NA|TRBV7-9
CASSLAGGVGTEAFF
TGTGCCAGCAGCTTAGCAGGCGGGGTGGGCACTGAAGCTTTCTTT
>NA|TRBJ1-2|TRBD1|TRBV6-1
CASSSVRTGHYGYTF
TGTGCCAGCAGTTCAGTTAGGACAGGGCACTATGGCTACACCTTC
>NA|TRBJ2-2|TRBD2|TRBV28
CASSRGLAGGSGTGELFF
TGTGCCAGCAGCCGTGGACTAGCGGGGGGCAGCGGGACCGGGGAGCTGTTTTTT
>NA|TRBJ2-7|TRBD1|TRBV6-6
CASSLGQGLTYEQYF
TGTGCCAGCAGCCTCGGACAGGGTCTGACCTACGAGCAGTACTTC
>NA|TRBJ2-3|TRBD1|TRBV29-1
CSASGGAPTDTQYF
TGCAGCGCATCAGGGGGCGCCCCCACAGATACGCAGTATTTT
>medium-sized|TRBJ2-5|NA|TRBV9
CASSVARSETQYF
TGTGCCAGCAGCGTAGCCCGATCAGAGACCCAGTACTTC
>NA|TRBJ2-3|TRBD2|TRBV19
CASSIPTSAVYFSTDTQYF
TGTGCCAGTAGTATCCCGACTAGCGCAGTTTATTTTAGCACAGATACGCAGTATTTT
>once|TRBJ2-2|NA|TRBV10-2
CAVPPGDTGELFF
TGCGCCGTCCCCCCTGGGGATACCGGGGAGCTGTTTTTT
>NA|TRBJ2-1|TRBD2|TRBV7-9
CASSLSRLAGEQFF
TGTGCCAGCAGCTTATCGCGACTAGCGGGGGAGCAGTTCTTC
>few|TRBJ1-3|NA|TRBV7-2
CASSPLGGRAGNTIYF
TGTGCCAGCAGCCCACTGGGGGGTAGGGCTGGAAACACCATATATTTT
>NA|TRBJ1-2|NA|TRBV7-9
CASSLNRSYGYTF
TGTGCCAGCAGCTTAAACAGGAGCTATGGCTACACCTTC
>NA|TRBJ1-5|NA|TRBV7-9
CASQDGDQPQHF
TGTGCCAGCCAAGATGGGGATCAGCCCCAGCATTTT
>NA|TRBJ1-1|NA|TRBV7-9
CASSLSGEATEAFF
TGTGCCAGCAGCTTAAGTGGGGAGGCCACTGAAGCTTTCTTT
>NA|TRBJ2-3|TRBD2|TRBV4-1
CASSPLRTSGLSDTQYF
TGCGCCAGCAGCCCTCTCCGGACTAGCGGACTTTCAGATACGCAGTATTTT
>NA|TRBJ1-6|NA|TRBV5-4
CASSLKTAGSPLHF
TGTGCCAGCAGCTTGAAAACAGCAGGATCACCCCTCCACTTT
>NA|TRBJ2-5|TRBD2|TRBV4-2
CASSQGSGGRETQYF
TGTGCCAGCAGCCAAGGTAGCGGGGGGAGGGAGACCCAGTACTTC
>NA|TRBJ2-3|NA|TRBV4-2
CASSQDGQSSTDTQYF
TGTGCCAGCAGCCAAGATGGACAGTCTAGCACAGATACGCAGTATTTT
>NA|TRBJ2-7|NA|TRBV18
CASSPPGVLEQYF
TGTGCCAGCTCACCACCAGGGGTGCTTGAGCAGTACTTC
>few|TRBJ1-5|NA|TRBV5-5
CASSLTAGRGQPQHF
TGTGCCAGCAGCTTAACGGCAGGGAGGGGTCAGCCCCAGCATTTT
>NA|TRBJ2-1|TRBD1|TRBV12-5
CASGREPGQGLNEQFF
TGTGCTAGTGGTCGAGAACCGGGACAGGGGCTGAATGAGCAGTTCTTC
>NA|TRBJ2-3|TRBD1|TRBV18
CASSLHRGRTDTQYF
TGTGCCAGCTCACTACACAGGGGCCGCACAGATACGCAGTATTTT
>NA|TRBJ2-5|NA|TRBV6-6
CASSLGTSEETQYF
TGTGCCAGCAGTTTAGGGACTTCTGAAGAGACCCAGTACTTC
>once|TRBJ1-2|TRBD1|TRBV5-1
CASRQAGGPLEGYTF
TGCGCCAGCCGGCAGGCAGGGGGCCCGCTAGAAGGCTACACCTTC
>NA|TRBJ2-5|NA|TRBV6-1
CASTPLGDGETQYF
TGTGCCAGCACCCCCTTAGGCGATGGGGAGACCCAGTACTTC
>NA|TRBJ1-6|NA|TRBV11-2
CASSPDSLNSPLHF
TGTGCCAGCAGCCCGGACAGCCTAAATTCACCCCTCCACTTT
>NA|TRBJ1-6|NA|TRBV11-2
CASSLGEGRPLHF
TGTGCCAGCAGCTTAGGGGAGGGAAGGCCCCTCCACTTT
>NA|TRBJ1-2|TRBD1|TRBV10-3
CAIKGQGNYGYTF
TGTGCCATCAAGGGACAGGGGAACTATGGCTACACCTTC
>NA|TRBJ1-2|NA|TRBV4-1
CASSRDTTANYGYTF
TGCGCCAGCAGCCGAGATACGACTGCGAACTATGGCTACACCTTC
>NA|TRBJ1-2|TRBD1|TRBV18
CASSPGGTVGYTF
TGTGCCAGCTCACCGGGAGGGACAGTCGGCTACACCTTC
>NA|TRBJ1-4|TRBD1|TRBV7-2
CASSATGGSYEKLFF
TGTGCCAGCAGCGCCACAGGGGGCAGTTATGAAAAACTGTTTTTT
>NA|TRBJ2-3|NA|TRBV5-6
CASSFQKQRDTQYF
TGTGCCAGCAGCTTCCAGAAACAAAGGGATACGCAGTATTTT
>NA|TRBJ2-3|NA|TRBV7-9
CASSLGRGISTDTQYF
TGTGCCAGCAGCTTAGGGCGTGGCATCAGCACAGATACGCAGTATTTT
>NA|TRBJ2-1|NA|TRBV5-1
CASSLEGYNNEQFF
TGCGCCAGCAGCTTGGAGGGCTATAACAATGAGCAGTTCTTC
>few|TRBJ2-7|NA|TRBV7-2
CASSLGRRLSSYEQYF
TGTGCCAGCAGCTTAGGTCGACGCCTCAGCTCCTACGAGCAGTACTTC
>NA|TRBJ2-5|NA|TRBV6-1
CASSGTSNNQETQYF
TGTGCCAGCAGCGGTACATCCAACAATCAAGAGACCCAGTACTTC
>NA|TRBJ2-1|TRBD2|TRBV4-3
CASSQDGTSQFRSYNEQFF
TGCGCCAGCAGCCAAGACGGGACTAGCCAATTTCGCTCCTACAATGAGCAGTTCTTC
>NA|TRBJ1-6|NA|TRBV9
CASSTRDSPLHF
TGTGCCAGCAGCACCAGGGATTCACCCCTCCACTTT
>NA|TRBJ1-5|NA|TRBV19
CASSITPGRNSNQPQHF
TGTGCCAGTAGTATAACCCCGGGACGGAATAGCAATCAGCCCCAGCATTTT
>NA|TRBJ1-1|NA|TRBV11-1
CASSLGTAIMNTEAFF
TGTGCCAGCAGCTTAGGGACAGCCATAATGAACACTGAAGCTTTCTTT
>NA|TRBJ2-1|NA|TRBV27
CASSFAGALGEQFF
TGTGCCAGCAGTTTTGCGGGGGCCTTAGGTGAGCAGTTCTTC
>NA|TRBJ1-4|NA|TRBV5-1
CASSLGPGVDEKLFF
TGCGCCAGCAGCTTGGGTCCGGGGGTGGATGAAAAACTGTTTTTT
>once|TRBJ1-2|NA|TRBV12-5
CASGATTGGQNYGYTF
TGTGCTAGTGGAGCCACAACCGGGGGGCAGAACTATGGCTACACCTTC
>few|TRBJ1-6|NA|TRBV14
CASSHQGRSPLHF
TGTGCCAGCAGCCACCAGGGGCGTTCACCCCTCCACTTT
>NA|TRBJ1-2|NA|TRBV18
CASSPRDVYGYTF
TGTGCCAGCTCACCCCGGGACGTTTATGGCTACACCTTC
>NA|TRBJ2-3|TRBD2|TRBV19
CASSPLTSGADTQYF
TGTGCCAGTAGCCCCTTGACTAGCGGGGCAGATACGCAGTATTTT
>NA|TRBJ2-1|TRBD2|TRBV11-3
CASSPGTSGGEQFF
TGTGCCAGCAGCCCTGGGACTAGCGGGGGCGAGCAGTTCTTC
>NA|TRBJ1-2|NA|TRBV5-6
CASSLTHGGSNYGYTF
TGTGCCAGCAGCTTGACACATGGGGGGTCTAACTATGGCTACACCTTC